The 18 T cell receptor beta chains presented below share a single source sample, sequenced in a study of OX40 agonist ivuxolimab in advanced cancers. Assay: immunoSEQ multiplex PCR; the TCRdb copy retains only in-frame clones and omits some. The profile covers about 110,000 clones, with 90% appearing a single time and more than 0.4% taken by the ten largest. This sample comprised CD4+ or CD8+ T cells sorted from blood, obtained in a trial of the OX40 agonist ivuxolimab. The receptors were gathered from an adult with an advanced solid tumor such as melanoma, head and neck, liver or kidney cancer.

The rearrangement joins TRBV4-1 to TRBJ2-2, with 7 bases identical to TRBD2. Germline V lookup: CDR1 MGHRA, CDR2 YSYEKL. Losses at the gene ends were 6 bases for V and 4 bases for J; bases not matched to a gene: 8. The CDR3 is 15 residues long. CDR3 in DNA: TGCGCCAGCAGAGAGAAGCGGGGTGGCACCGGGGAGCTGTTTTTT. Translated: CASREKRGGTGELFF.

The chain links TRBV5-8 to TRBJ2-2; 14 bases align to TRBD2. The junction had 6 bases not matched to a gene; V was cut back by 4 bases and J by 7 bases. The germline gives CDR1 SGHTS, CDR2 YDEGEE. This CDR3 contains 16 residues. CDR3 DNA: TGTGCCAGCAGCACTCCGGGACTAGCGGGGGTCGGGGAGCTGTTTTTT. Translation gives CASSTPGLAGVGELFF.

The V gene is TRBV5-1, the J gene TRBJ2-6; 7 bases agree with TRBD1. V lost 4 bases, J lost 2 bases, and 3 bases stayed unmatched. This CDR3 contains 15 residues. Germline CDR1 reads SGHRS; CDR2 reads YFSETQ. CDR3 DNA: TGCGCCAGCAGCGTAGGACAGGCTGGGGCCAACGTCCTGACTTTC. Residues: CASSVGQAGANVLTF.

This chain connects TRBV15 to TRBJ2-5; D gene unclear. Germline V lookup: CDR1 LNHNV, CDR2 YYDKDF (reference sequence). The germline V and J ends were trimmed by 0 bases and 2 bases, with 10 bases remaining between them. CDR3 length: 15 residues. In DNA, the CDR3 is TGTGCCACCAGCAGAGATGTTGTCCCTCAAGAGACCCAGTACTTC. Protein product: CATSRDVVPQETQYF. Full variable domain (outside the CDR3, taken from reference TRBV15 and TRBJ2-5): DAMVIQNPRYQVTQFGKPVTLSCSQTLNHNVMYWYQQKSSQAPKLLFHYYDKDFNNEADTPDNFQSRRPNTSFCFLDIRSPGLGDTAMYLCATSRDVVPQETQYFGPGTRLLVL.

The chain joins TRBV7-2 to TRBJ1-3; 8 bases fit TRBD1. Trimming cost V 5 bases and J 4 bases; bases outside gene matches: 4. Germline loops: CDR1 SGHTA, CDR2 FQGNSA. The CDR3 is 14 amino acids. In nucleotides, the CDR3 is TGTGCCAGCAGCAAGGACAGGGCCGGAAACACCATATATTTT. Amino acids: CASSKDRAGNTIYF.

In this sample, this clone turned up once. The V and J genes are TRBV18 and TRBJ2-4; 7 nucleotides match TRBD1. Trimming took 5 bases from V and 4 from J; bases not matched to a gene: 8. This CDR3 region has 15 residues. Germline V gene data show CDR1 as KGHSH and CDR2 as LQKENI. The CDR3, as DNA: TGTGCCAGCTCAGGGACAGCTCCCCCGAAAAACATTCAGTACTTC. This translates into CASSGTAPPKNIQYF.

The chain uses TRBV5-1 and TRBJ2-5; 12 nucleotides line up with TRBD2. This CDR3 has 16 amino acids. V gave up 6 bases and J gave up 1 base; unmatched junction bases: 7. CDR1 SGHRS and CDR2 YFSETQ come from the germline V gene. The CDR3 nucleotides read TGCGCCAGCAAGGAGGCTAGCGGGGGGGCCCAAGAGACCCAGTACTTC. The encoded protein is CASKEASGGAQETQYF.

This chain connects TRBV5-8 to TRBJ2-2, with a possible D match to TRBD1 (6 bases). Germline CDR1 is SGHTS and CDR2 is YDEGEE. The CDR3 covers 17 residues. Trimming removed 1 base from V and 1 base from J, with 14 bases in between. In DNA form, the CDR3 reads TGTGCCAGCAGCTTGACTATACAGGGCGGGAACACCGGGGAGCTGTTTTTT. Translating it yields CASSLTIQGGNTGELFF.

In this sample, this clone turned up once. V gene TRBV10-3 combines with J gene TRBJ2-7; 7 bases fit TRBD1. This CDR3 has 14 amino acids. Germline assignment: CDR1 ENHRY and CDR2 SYGVKD. The ends lost 6 bases at V and 1 base at J; junction bases unmatched: 6. The CDR3 sequence is CAIRGTALSYEQYF. The CDR3 region has the DNA TGTGCCATCAGGGGGACAGCCCTGTCCTACGAGCAGTACTTC.

The chain joins TRBV11-2 to TRBJ2-7, with 8 positions matching TRBD1. The J segment lost 7 bases and the V segment lost 0 bases, leaving 8 bases of the junction unmatched. CDR3 length equals 15 residues. In germline, CDR1 is SGHAT, CDR2 FQNNGV. Here the CDR3 reads CASSLDPGGAGEQYF. CDR3 in DNA: TGTGCCAGCAGCTTAGATCCAGGGGGCGCGGGGGAGCAGTACTTC.

V gene TRBV11-1 combines with J gene TRBJ2-1; 8 bases map to TRBD1. V trimming: 1 base; J trimming: 1 base; junction bases outside the gene matches: 0. This CDR3 has 15 residues. Germline values: CDR1 SGHAT, CDR2 FQDESV (reference sequence). The CDR3 protein is CASSLDRGSYNEQFF. The CDR3 DNA reads TGTGCCAGCAGCTTAGACAGGGGGTCCTACAATGAGCAGTTCTTC.

This clone was found once. The CDR3 region is CAPPTSGFTDTQYF. Here the CDR3 DNA reads TGTGCCCCCCCGACTAGCGGATTCACAGATACGCAGTATTTT. The chain combines TRBV10-3 with TRBJ2-3; the match to TRBD2 covers 9 bases. The CDR3 is 14 residues long. After removal of 11 bases from V and 2 bases from J, the junction contained 8 bases not matched to a gene. Germline CDR1 ENHRY, CDR2 SYGVKD.

The chain has TRBV4-3 and TRBJ2-3, with D hard to call. V lost 4 bases and J 4 bases, leaving 18 bases between the germline ends. Per germline, CDR1 LGHNA and CDR2 YSLEER. The CDR3 runs 16 residues. The CDR3 loop reads CASSLRGQSAADTQYF. The CDR3 nucleotides are TGCGCCAGCAGCCTGCGAGGTCAAAGCGCCGCAGATACGCAGTATTTT.

The chain is built from TRBV19 and TRBJ2-3; 8 nucleotides align to TRBD1. The CDR3 runs 17 residues. Germline CDR1 is LNHDA and CDR2 is SQIVND (reference sequence). J lost 4 bases, V lost 4 bases, and 13 bases had no gene match. The CDR3 loop reads CASSTHDRGGQSDTQYF. For the CDR3, the DNA is TGTGCCAGTAGTACCCATGACAGGGGAGGTCAGTCAGATACGCAGTATTTT. The complete variable domain, with remaining parts taken from reference TRBV19 and TRBJ2-3, reads DGGITQSPKYLFRKEGQNVTLSCEQNLNHDAMYWYRQDPGQGLRLIYYSQIVNDFQKGDIAEGYSVSREKKESFPLTVTSAQKNPTAFYLCASSTHDRGGQSDTQYFGPGTRLTVL.

The J gene is TRBJ1-6, the V gene TRBV6-1, with 7 nucleotides matching TRBD1. Germline values: CDR1 MNHNS, CDR2 SASEGT. V shed 5 bases, J shed 7 bases, and the junction held 5 bases outside the gene matches. The CDR3 has 14 amino acids. Here the CDR3 DNA reads TGTGCCAGCAGTCAACAGGGGAACAATTCACCCCTCCACTTT. This gives the protein CASSQQGNNSPLHF.

This clone came up once. The V gene is TRBV5-4, the J gene TRBJ2-2; D not certain. The germline CDR1 and CDR2 sequences are SGHNT and YYREEE (reference sequence). The CDR3 runs to 14 residues. Trimming shortened V by 3 bases and J by 0 bases, and 6 bases separated the two germline ends. As DNA, the CDR3 is TGTGCCAGCAGCTATCAGGCGAACACCGGGGAGCTGTTTTTT. Amino acids: CASSYQANTGELFF.

The chain links TRBV7-2 to TRBJ1-1, with a weak D call TRBD1 (6 bases). V was cut by 5 bases and J by 4 bases, with 14 bases left in between. This CDR3 is built from 14 residues. Germline values: CDR1 SGHTA, CDR2 FQGNSA. The CDR3: CASSPGGAGTEAFF. CDR3 coding DNA: TGTGCCAGCAGCCCGGGGGGCGCGGGCACTGAAGCTTTCTTT.

V gene TRBV28 combines with J gene TRBJ2-1, with D possibly matching TRBD1 (7 bases). This CDR3 is 15 amino acids long. Trimming left V 7 bases short and J 1 base short, with 14 bases between. Germline loops: CDR1 MDHEN, CDR2 SYDVKM. Here the CDR3 reads CASILRGDSYNEQFF. CDR3 in DNA: TGTGCCAGCATCCTCAGGGGGGATTCCTACAATGAGCAGTTCTTC. Drawing the rest from reference TRBV28 and TRBJ2-1, the complete variable domain is DVKVTQSSRYLVKRTGEKVFLECVQDMDHENMFWYRQDPGLGLRLIYFSYDVKMKEKGDIPEGYSVSREKKERFSLILESASTNQTSMYLCASILRGDSYNEQFFGPGTRLTVL.